The entry that follows covers one T cell receptor beta chain sequence. This clonotype was counted at least ten times. Its antigen remains undetermined. Base qualities are not recorded, but no much larger clone differs from it by a single base. This record comes from a study of CD8+CD57+ T cells in acquired aplastic anemia (dated by TCRdb to the late 2010s). For context, the study as a whole: On average, sorted CD4+ and CD8+ cells yielded around 3.5 ug of extracted DNA, with a range of 0.2 to 27.4 ug. An average of roughly 10 million reads for CD4+ cells and roughly 12 million reads for CD8+ cells was obtained from healthy donor samples. The investigation overall reported the following: Although 25 to 30 CD8+ CDR3 sequences were shared by patients and controls, these sequences appeared highly expressed in patients and within the immunodominant clones of patients. Patients and healthy controls showed no significant difference in CD8+ Simpson's diversity (P=0.060).

Genomic DNA was used as template for profiling of TCR beta VDJ combinations and CDR3 sequences. TCR repertoire sequencing was run on an Illumina HiSeq 2000. Regarding the original processing steps: TRBV/TRBJ rearrangement plots, CDR3 size and DJ length profiles, and Simpson's diversity index were used to assess repertoires. Whichever DNA sequence was most abundant in the deep sequencing data was defined as the immunodominant clone. CDR3 amino acid sequences were checked for sharing across subjects and were also compared against the VDJdb database and published repertoires. Using fastp trimming at Q25 and MiXCR clonotype assembly, TCRdb reanalyzed the public sequencing data and kept in-frame beta chains. All rows with the same CDR3 protein become a single entry with the most common DNA and genes. The V and J calls, along with clone size, are taken from TCRdb and not from the paper's own processing. The sample table lists around 150,000 distinct CDR3 sequences, around two fifths of them with a count of one. The ten biggest clones cover 6.5% to 10% of the sample.

In this study, sorted CD4+ and CD8+ T cells from the blood of healthy subjects and of severe aplastic anemia patients had their TCR repertoires deep-sequenced. Ficoll-Paque density gradient centrifugation was used to isolate peripheral blood mononuclear cells. Before DNA was extracted, CD4+ and CD8+ T cells were sorted using either FACS or magnetic beads. The CDR3 covers 18 residues, taking in both the cysteine and the phenylalanine. Of all the DNA, just the CDR3 is kept, 54 bases in frame from base 1. Trimming removed 2 bases from V and 2 bases from J; the gene matches leave 3 bases unexplained. Per the germline V gene (reference sequence), SEHNR is the CDR1 and FQNEAQ is the CDR2.

The rearrangement joined TRBV7-9 to TRBJ2-6; the junction holds 13 bases that match TRBD2. This clonotype originated in a human donor in good health, serving as a control. The sequencing sample was made of sorted CD4+, CD8+, or CD8+CD57+ T cells (not recorded which) from PBMCs. The DNA reads as follows: TGTGCCAGCAGCTTACTTGGACTAGCGGGGGCTGGGGCCAACGTCCTGACTTTC. Its translation reads: CASSLLGLAGAGANVLTF.